This TCR beta chain was retrieved from a study of T cells in Graves' hyperthyroidism and ophthalmopathy. RNA transcripts were the template for amplifying TCR beta CDR3 regions. During a first-round RT-PCR of the TCR CDR3, the HTBI primer set was used. In TCRdb, the multiplex PCR reads were re-called with MiXCR into one record per CDR3 protein. The sample has some 690,000 distinct CDR3 sequences; 17% are singletons. Per the germline V gene, CDR1 is LNHDA and CDR2 is SQIVND (reference sequence). This CDR3 is built from 16 residues. The germline V and J ends were trimmed by 0 bases and 1 base, with 12 bases remaining between them.

The V gene is TRBV19, the J gene TRBJ1-2, with D hard to call. The TCR comes from a man aged 50 to 59 with Graves' hyperthyroidism. Sequencing was done on a sample of blood. The CDR3 coding sequence is TGTGCCAGTAGTATAGATCCAAGGACGGTTAACTATGGCTACACCTTC. Protein: CASSIDPRTVNYGYTF.